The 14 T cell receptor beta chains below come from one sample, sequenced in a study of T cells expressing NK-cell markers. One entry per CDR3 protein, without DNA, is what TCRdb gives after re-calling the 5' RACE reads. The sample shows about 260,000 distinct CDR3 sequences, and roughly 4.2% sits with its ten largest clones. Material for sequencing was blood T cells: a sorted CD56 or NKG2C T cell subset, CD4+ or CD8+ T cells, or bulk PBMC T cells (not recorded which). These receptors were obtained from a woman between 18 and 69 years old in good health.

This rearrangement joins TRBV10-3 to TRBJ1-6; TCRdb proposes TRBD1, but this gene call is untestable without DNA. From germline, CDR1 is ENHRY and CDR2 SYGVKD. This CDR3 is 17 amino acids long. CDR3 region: CAISGDRVRKYNSPLHF.

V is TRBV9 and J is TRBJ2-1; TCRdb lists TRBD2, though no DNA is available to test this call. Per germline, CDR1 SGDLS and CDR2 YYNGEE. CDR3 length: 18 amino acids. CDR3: CASRPGSGTSGSYNEQFF.

The CDR3: CASRRRWQGAGETQYF. The chain is built from TRBV7-2 and TRBJ2-5; absent DNA, TCRdb's TRBD1 call cannot be checked. Germline V gene sequence: CDR1 SGHTA, CDR2 FQGNSA. CDR3 length: 16 residues.

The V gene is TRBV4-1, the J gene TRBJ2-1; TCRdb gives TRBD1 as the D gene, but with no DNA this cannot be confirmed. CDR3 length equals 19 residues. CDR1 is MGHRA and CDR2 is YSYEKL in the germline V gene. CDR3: CASSREAVGGGRSYNEQFF.

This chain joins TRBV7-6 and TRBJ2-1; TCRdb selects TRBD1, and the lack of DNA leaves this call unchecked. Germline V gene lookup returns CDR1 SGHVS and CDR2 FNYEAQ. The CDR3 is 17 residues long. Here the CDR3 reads CASSLAPTGHSYNEQFF.

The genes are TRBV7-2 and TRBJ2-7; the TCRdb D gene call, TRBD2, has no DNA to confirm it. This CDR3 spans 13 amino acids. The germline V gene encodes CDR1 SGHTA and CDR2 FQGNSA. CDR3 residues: CASSLRLAYEQYF.

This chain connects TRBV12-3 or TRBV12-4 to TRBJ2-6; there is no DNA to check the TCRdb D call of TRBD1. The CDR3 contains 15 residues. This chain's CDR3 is CASVPGLSGANVLTF.

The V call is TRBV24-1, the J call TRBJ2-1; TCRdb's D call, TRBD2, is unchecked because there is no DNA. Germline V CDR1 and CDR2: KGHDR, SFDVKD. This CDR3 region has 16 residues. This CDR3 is CATSDPGLAGENEQFF.

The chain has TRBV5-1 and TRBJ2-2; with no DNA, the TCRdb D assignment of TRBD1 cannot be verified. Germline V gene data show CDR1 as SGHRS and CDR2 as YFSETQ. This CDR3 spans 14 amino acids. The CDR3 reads CASSPGRWVGELFF.

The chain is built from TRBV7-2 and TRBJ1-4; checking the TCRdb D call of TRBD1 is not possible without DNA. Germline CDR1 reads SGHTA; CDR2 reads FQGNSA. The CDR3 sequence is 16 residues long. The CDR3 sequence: CASSQQRDRGNEKLFF.

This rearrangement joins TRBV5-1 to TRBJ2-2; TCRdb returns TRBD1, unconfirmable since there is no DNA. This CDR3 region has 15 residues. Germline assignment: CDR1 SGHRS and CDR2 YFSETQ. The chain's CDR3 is CASSYRTGETGELFF.

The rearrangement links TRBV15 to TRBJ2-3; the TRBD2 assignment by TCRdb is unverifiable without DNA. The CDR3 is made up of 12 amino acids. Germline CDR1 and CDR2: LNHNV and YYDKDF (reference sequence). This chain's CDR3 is CATSSWEDTQYF.

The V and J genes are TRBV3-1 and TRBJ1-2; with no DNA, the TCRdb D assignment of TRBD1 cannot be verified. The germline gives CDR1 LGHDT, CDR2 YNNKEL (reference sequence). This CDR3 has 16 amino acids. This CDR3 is CASSHWVGDANYGYTF. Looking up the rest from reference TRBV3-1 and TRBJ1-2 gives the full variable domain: DTAVSQTPKYLVTQMGNDKSIKCEQNLGHDTMYWYKQDSKKFLKIMFSYNNKELIINETVPNRFSPKSPDKAHLNLHINSLELGDSAVYFCASSHWVGDANYGYTFGSGTRLTVV.

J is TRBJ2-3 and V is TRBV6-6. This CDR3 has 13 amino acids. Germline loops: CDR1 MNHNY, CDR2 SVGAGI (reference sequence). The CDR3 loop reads CASRHQDMRPQYF.